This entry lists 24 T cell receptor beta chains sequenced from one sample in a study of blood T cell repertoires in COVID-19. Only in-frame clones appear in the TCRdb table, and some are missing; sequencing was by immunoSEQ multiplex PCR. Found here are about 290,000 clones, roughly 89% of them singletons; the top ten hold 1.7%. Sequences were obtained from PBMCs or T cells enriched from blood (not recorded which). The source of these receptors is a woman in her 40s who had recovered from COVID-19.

CDR3 DNA: TGCGCCAGCAGCCAACCTCAGACCAACCGGGACTTCGGGATCCGAGCTTTCTTT. Translated, it gives CASSQPQTNRDFGIRAFF. The chain employs TRBV4-1 and TRBJ1-1, with D tentatively TRBD1 (5 bases). The ends were cut back, 2 bases at V and 10 bases at J, with 29 bases in the middle. The CDR3 has 18 amino acids. The V gene's germline CDR1 is MGHRA and CDR2 YSYEKL.

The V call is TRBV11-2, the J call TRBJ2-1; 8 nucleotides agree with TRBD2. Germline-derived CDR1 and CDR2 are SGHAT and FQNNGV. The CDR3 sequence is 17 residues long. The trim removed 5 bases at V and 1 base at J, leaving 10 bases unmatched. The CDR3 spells CASSPPSKRGSYNEQFF. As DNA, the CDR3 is TGTGCCAGCAGCCCTCCGAGTAAGCGGGGGTCCTACAATGAGCAGTTCTTC.

CDR3 sequence: CATRDYYNEQFF. CDR3 in DNA: TGTGCCACCAGGGACTATTACAATGAGCAGTTCTTC. The rearrangement links TRBV9 to TRBJ2-1; 7 bases line up with TRBD2. Germline trimming cut 9 bases from V and 4 bases from J; bases unmatched to any gene: 4. Germline lookup yields CDR1 SGDLS and CDR2 YYNGEE. The CDR3 covers 12 residues.

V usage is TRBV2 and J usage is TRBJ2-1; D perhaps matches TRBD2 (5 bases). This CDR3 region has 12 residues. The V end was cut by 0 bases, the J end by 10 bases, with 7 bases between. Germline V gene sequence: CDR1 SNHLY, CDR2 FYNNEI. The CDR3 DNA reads TGTGCCAGCAGTGAAGCGAGAGGGGAGCAGTTCTTC. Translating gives CASSEARGEQFF.

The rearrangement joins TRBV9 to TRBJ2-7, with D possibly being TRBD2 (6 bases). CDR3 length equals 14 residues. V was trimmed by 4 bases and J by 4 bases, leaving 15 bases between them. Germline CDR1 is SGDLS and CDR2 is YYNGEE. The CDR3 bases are TGTGCCAGCAGCCCATCACGCCGGGGGTACGAGCAGTACTTC. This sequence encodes CASSPSRRGYEQYF.

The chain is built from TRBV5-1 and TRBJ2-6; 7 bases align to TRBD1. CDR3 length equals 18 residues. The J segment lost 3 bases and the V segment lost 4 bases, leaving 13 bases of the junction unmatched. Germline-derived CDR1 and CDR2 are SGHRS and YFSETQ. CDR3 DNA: TGCGCCAGCAGCCTCCTAGGACAGGAAAGGTATGGGGCCAACGTCCTGACTTTC. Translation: CASSLLGQERYGANVLTF.

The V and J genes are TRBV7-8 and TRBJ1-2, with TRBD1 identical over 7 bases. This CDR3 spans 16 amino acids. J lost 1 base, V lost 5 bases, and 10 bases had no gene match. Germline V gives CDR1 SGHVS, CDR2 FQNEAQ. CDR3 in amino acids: CASSPAYGTDNYGYTF. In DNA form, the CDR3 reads TGTGCCAGCAGCCCCGCGTACGGGACAGATAACTATGGCTACACCTTC.

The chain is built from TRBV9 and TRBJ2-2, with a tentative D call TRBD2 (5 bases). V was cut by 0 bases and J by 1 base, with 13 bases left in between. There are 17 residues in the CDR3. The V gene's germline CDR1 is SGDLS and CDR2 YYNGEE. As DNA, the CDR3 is TGTGCCAGCAGCGTAGCCCCTCCGGGGAGGAACACCGGGGAGCTGTTTTTT. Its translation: CASSVAPPGRNTGELFF. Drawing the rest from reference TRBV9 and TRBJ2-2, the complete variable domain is DSGVTQTPKHLITATGQRVTLRCSPRSGDLSVYWYQQSLDQGLQFLIQYYNGEERAKGNILERFSAQQFPDLHSELNLSSLELGDSALYFCASSVAPPGRNTGELFFGEGSRLTVL.

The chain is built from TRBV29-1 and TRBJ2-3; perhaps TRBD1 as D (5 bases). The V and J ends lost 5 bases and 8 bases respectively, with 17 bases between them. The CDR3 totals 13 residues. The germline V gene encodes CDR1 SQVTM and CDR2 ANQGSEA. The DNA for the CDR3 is TGCAGCGTTCCAGAAGGGGTCGGCCTTACGCAGTATTTT. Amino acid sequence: CSVPEGVGLTQYF.

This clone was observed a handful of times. This chain's CDR3 is CASSPEVFSGGTFYEQYF. The CDR3 bases are TGTGCCAGCAGCCCAGAGGTTTTCAGCGGGGGGACCTTCTACGAGCAGTACTTC. The rearrangement uses TRBV7-6 and TRBJ2-7, with 9 nucleotides matching TRBD2. The V segment lost 5 bases and the J segment 3 bases; nucleotides outside the gene matches: 17. This CDR3 spans 18 amino acids. From germline, CDR1 is SGHVS and CDR2 FNYEAQ.

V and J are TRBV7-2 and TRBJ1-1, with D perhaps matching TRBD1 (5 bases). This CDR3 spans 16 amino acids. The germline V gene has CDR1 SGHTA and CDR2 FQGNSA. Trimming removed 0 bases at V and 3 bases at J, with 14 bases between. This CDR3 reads CASSLAPGGTYTEAFF. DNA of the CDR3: TGTGCCAGCAGCTTAGCGCCAGGAGGGACTTACACTGAAGCTTTCTTT.

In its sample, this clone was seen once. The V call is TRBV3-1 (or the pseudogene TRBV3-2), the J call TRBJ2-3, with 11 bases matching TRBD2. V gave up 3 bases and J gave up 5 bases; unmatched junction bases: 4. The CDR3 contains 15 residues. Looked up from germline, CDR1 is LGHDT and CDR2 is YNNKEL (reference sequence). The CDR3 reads CASSQDGTSGDTQYF. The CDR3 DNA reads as TGTGCCAGCAGCCAGGACGGGACTAGCGGAGATACGCAGTATTTT.

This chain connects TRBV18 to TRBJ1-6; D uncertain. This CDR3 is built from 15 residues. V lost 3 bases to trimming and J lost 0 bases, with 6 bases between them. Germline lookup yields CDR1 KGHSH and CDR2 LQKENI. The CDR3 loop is CASSPASSYNSPLHF. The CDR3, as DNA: TGTGCCAGCTCACCTGCGAGCTCCTATAATTCACCCCTCCACTTT. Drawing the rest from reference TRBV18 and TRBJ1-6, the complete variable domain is NAGVMQNPRHLVRRRGQEARLRCSPMKGHSHVYWYRQLPEEGLKFMVYLQKENIIDESGMPKERFSAEFPKEGPSILRIQQVVRGDSAAYFCASSPASSYNSPLHFGNGTRLTVT.

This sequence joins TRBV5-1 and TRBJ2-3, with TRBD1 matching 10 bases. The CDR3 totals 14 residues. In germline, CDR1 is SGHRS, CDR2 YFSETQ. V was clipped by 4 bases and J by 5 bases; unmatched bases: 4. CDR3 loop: CASSRQGAGDTQYF. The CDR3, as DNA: TGCGCCAGCAGCAGACAGGGGGCTGGAGATACGCAGTATTTT.

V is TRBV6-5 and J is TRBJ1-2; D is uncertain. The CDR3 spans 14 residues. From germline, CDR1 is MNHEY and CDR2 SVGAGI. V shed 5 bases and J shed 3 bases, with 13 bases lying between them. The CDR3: CASSPYRGDYGYTF. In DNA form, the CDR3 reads TGTGCCAGCAGTCCCTATCGGGGTGACTATGGCTACACCTTC.

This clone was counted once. The CDR3 here is CASMTSGRIEQFF. DNA for the CDR3: TGTGCCAGTATGACTAGCGGGAGGATTGAGCAGTTCTTC. The chain combines TRBV19 with TRBJ2-1; 13 bases align to TRBD2. With 7 bases clipped from V and 9 bases from J, the junction kept 3 bases outside the gene matches. The CDR3 is 13 amino acids. Germline V gene data show CDR1 as LNHDA and CDR2 as SQIVND (reference sequence).

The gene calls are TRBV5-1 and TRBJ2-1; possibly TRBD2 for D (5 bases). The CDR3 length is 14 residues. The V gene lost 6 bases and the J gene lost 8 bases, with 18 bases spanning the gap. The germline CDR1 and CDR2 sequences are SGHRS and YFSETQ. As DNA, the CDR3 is TGCGCCAGCACCATAGGACCCCGGGGTGATGAGCAGTTCTTC. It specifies CASTIGPRGDEQFF.

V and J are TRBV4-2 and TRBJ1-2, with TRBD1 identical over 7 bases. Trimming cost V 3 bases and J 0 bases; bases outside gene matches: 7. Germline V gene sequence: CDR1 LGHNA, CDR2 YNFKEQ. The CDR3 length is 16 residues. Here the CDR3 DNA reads TGTGCCAGCAGCCATCCCACGGGACAGACTAACTATGGCTACACCTTC. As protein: CASSHPTGQTNYGYTF.

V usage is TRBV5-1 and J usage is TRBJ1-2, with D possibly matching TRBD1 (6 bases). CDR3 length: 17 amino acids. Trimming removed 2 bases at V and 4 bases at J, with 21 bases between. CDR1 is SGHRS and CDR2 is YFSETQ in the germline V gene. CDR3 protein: CASSFRGILDRSYGYTF. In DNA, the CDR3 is TGCGCCAGCAGCTTCAGAGGTATTCTGGACAGAAGCTATGGCTACACCTTC.

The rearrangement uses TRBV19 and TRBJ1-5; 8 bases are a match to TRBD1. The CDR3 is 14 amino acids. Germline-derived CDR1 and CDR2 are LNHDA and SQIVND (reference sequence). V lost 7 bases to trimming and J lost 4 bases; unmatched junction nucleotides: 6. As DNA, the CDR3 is TGTGCCAGTAAGACGACAGGGGAAAATCAGCCCCAGCATTTT. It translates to CASKTTGENQPQHF.

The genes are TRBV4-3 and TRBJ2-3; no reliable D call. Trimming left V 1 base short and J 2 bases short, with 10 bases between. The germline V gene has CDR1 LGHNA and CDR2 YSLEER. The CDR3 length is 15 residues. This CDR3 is CASSQVQSYTDTQYF. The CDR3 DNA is TGCGCCAGCAGCCAAGTCCAATCCTACACAGATACGCAGTATTTT.

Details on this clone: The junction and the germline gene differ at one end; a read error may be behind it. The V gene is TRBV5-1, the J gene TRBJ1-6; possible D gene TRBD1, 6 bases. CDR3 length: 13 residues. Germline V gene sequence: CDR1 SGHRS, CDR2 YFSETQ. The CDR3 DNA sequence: TGCGCCAGTACTCGGACAGATAATTCACCCCTCTACTTT. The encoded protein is CASTRTDNSPLYF.

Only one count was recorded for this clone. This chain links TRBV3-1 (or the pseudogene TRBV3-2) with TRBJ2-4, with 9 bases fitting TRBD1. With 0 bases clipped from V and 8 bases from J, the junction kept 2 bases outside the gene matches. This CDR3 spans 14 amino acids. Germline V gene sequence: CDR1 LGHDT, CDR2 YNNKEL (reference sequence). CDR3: CASSQETGGYIQYF. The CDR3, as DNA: TGTGCCAGCAGCCAAGAGACAGGGGGATACATTCAGTACTTC.

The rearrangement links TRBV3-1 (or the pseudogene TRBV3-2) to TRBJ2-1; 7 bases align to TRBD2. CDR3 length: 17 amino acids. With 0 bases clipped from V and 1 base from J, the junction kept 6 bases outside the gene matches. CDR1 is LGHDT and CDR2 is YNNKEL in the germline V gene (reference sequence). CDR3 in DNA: TGTGCCAGCAGCCAAGAAAGACTAGCAGGTTCCTACAATGAGCAGTTCTTC. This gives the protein CASSQERLAGSYNEQFF.